Listed here are 2 T cell receptor beta chains from one sample, sequenced in a study of OX40 agonist ivuxolimab in advanced cancers. The repertoire was sequenced with immunoSEQ multiplex PCR; TCRdb's copy has only in-frame clones and lacks some. Of about 27,000 clones listed, approximately 85% were seen once; the top ten hold about 50%. Sequencing was performed on CD4+ or CD8+ T cells sorted from blood, taken in a trial of the OX40 agonist ivuxolimab. The receptors were gathered from an adult with an advanced solid tumor such as melanoma, head and neck, liver or kidney cancer.

The chain is built from TRBV30 and TRBJ2-2; unclear D gene. The CDR3 covers 13 residues. CDR1 is GTSNPN, CDR2 SVGIG, per germline (reference sequence). V gave up 7 bases and J gave up 1 base, with 10 bases separating them. The CDR3 nucleotides are TGTGCCTCCTGGGTGGAGAACACCGGGGAGCTGTTTTTT. It encodes CASWVENTGELFF.

The chain employs TRBV5-5 and TRBJ1-1, with D uncertain. CDR1 SGHKS and CDR2 YYEKEE come from the germline V gene (reference sequence). The CDR3 extends over 12 amino acids. The V end was cut by 4 bases, the J end by 6 bases, with 10 bases between. In nucleotides, the CDR3 is TGTGCCAGCAGCCTACCCGGGGCTGAAGCTTTCTTT. This encodes CASSLPGAEAFF.